The text below deals with one T cell receptor (beta chain). The record originates from a study of blood T cell repertoires in COVID-19. Across the study: Sites in the United States, Italy and Spain provided acute and convalescent COVID-19 samples.

The CDR3 is 15 amino acids. CDR1 is SEHNR and CDR2 is FQNEAQ in the germline V gene (reference sequence). V shed 2 bases and J shed 8 bases, with 18 bases lying between them. Clones were sequenced by immunoSEQ multiplex PCR, and TCRdb holds only the in-frame ones, with some missing. The table lists under 350,000 clones, 83% of them singletons, with 8% to 10% in the top ten. Sequencing used peripheral blood. The V and J genes are TRBV7-9 and TRBJ1-2; D is undetermined. This clonotype was obtained from a woman aged 45-65 years who had recovered from COVID-19. The CDR3 DNA sequence: TGTGCCAGCAGCTTACCCGCCCTACAGAGCCCAGGCTACACCTTC. Its protein product is CASSLPALQSPGYTF.